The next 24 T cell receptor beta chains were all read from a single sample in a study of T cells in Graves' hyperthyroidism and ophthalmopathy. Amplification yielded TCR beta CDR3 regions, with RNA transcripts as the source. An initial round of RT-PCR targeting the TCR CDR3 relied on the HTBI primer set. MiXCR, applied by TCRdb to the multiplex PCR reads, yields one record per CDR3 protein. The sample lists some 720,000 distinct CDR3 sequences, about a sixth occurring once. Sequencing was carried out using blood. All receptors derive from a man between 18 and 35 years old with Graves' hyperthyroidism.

The CDR3 protein is CASSLVPGGNPTQYF. The DNA of the CDR3 is TGTGCCAGCAGCTTGGTACCAGGGGGGAATCCTACGCAGTATTTT. V gene TRBV5-6 combines with J gene TRBJ2-3; TRBD1 might be the D (7 bases). V lost 0 bases and J lost 8, with 16 bases in between. From germline, CDR1 is SGHDT and CDR2 YYEEEE. This CDR3 spans 15 amino acids.

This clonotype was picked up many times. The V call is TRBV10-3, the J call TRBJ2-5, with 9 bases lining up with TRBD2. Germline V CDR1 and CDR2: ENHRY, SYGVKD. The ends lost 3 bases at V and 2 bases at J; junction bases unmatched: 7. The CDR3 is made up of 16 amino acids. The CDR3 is CAISDRGLAGQETQYF. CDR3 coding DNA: TGTGCCATCAGTGATAGGGGACTAGCTGGGCAAGAGACCCAGTACTTC.

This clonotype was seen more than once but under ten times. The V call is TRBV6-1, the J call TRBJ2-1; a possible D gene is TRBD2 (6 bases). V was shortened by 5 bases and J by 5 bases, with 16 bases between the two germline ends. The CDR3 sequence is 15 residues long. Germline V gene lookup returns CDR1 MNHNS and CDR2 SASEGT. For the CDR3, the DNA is TGTGCCAGCAGTTACGGGGCGGGCGGGAACAATGAGCAGTTCTTC. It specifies CASSYGAGGNNEQFF.

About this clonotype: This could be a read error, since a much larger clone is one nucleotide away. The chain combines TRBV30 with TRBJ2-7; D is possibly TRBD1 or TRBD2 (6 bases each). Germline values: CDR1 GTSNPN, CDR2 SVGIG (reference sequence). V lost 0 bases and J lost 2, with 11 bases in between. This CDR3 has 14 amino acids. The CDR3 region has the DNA TGTGCCTGGAGTGTTGGGGGGCCAACCTACGAGCAGTACTTC. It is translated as CAWSVGGPTYEQYF.

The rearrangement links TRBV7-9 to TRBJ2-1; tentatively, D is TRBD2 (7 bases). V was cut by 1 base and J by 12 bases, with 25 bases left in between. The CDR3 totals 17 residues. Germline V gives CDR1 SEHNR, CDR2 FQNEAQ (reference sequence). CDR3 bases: TGTGCCAGCAGCTTAGGTTGGGACACCCGCTCCACGGGGGGGCAGTTCTTC. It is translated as CASSLGWDTRSTGGQFF.

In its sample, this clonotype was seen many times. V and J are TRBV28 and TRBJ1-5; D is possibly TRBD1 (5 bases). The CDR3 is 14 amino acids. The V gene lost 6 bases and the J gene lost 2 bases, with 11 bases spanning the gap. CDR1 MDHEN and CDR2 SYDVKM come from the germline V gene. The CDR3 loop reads CASRNGGGNQPQHF. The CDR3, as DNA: TGTGCCAGCAGGAATGGAGGGGGCAATCAGCCCCAGCATTTT.

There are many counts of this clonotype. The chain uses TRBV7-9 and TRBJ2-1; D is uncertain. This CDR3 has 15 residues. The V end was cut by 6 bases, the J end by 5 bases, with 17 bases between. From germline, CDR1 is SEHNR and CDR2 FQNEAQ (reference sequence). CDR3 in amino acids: CASRTYEERDNEQFF. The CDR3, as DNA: TGTGCCAGCAGAACCTATGAGGAGAGAGACAATGAGCAGTTCTTC.

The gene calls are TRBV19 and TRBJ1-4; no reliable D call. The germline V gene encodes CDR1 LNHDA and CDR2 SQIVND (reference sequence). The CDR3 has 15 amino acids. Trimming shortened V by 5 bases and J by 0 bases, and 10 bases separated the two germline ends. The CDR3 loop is CASSWYGPTNEKLFF. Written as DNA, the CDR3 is TGTGCCAGTAGTTGGTACGGTCCAACTAATGAAAAACTGTTTTTT.

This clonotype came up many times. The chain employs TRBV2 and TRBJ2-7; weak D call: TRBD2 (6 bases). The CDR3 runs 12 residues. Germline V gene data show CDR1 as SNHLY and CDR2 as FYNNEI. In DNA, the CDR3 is TGTACCTGCGCCGGGGTTAGCGGCGAGCAGTACTTC. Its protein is CTCAGVSGEQYF.

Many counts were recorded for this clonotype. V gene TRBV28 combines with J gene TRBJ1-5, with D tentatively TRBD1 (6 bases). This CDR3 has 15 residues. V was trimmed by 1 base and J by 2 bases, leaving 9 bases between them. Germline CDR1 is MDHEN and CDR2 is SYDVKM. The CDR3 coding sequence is TGTGCCAGCAGTTTATCAGGGGCAGGCAATCAGCCCCAGCATTTT. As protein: CASSLSGAGNQPQHF.

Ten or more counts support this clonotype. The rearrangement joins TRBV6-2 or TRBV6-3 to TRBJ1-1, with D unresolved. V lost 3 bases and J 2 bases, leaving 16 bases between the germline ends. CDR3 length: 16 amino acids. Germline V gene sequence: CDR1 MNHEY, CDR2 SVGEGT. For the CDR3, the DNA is TGTGCCAGCAGTTATTGGACGGGCCTCGAAAACACTGAAGCTTTCTTT. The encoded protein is CASSYWTGLENTEAFF.

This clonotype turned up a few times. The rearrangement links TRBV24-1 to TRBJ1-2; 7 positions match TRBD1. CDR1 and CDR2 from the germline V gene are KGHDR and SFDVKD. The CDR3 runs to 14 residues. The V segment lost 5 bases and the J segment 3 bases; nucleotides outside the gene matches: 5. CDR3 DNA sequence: TGTGCCACCAGTGGTGACAGGGTGCACTATGGCTACACCTTC. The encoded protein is CATSGDRVHYGYTF.

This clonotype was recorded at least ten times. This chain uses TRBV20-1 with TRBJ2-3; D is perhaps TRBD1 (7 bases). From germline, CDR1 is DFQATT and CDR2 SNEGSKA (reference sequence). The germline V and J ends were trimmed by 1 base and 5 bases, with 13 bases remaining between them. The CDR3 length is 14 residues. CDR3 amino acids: CSARVQGGLDTQYF. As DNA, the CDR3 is TGCAGTGCTAGAGTTCAGGGGGGACTAGATACGCAGTATTTT.

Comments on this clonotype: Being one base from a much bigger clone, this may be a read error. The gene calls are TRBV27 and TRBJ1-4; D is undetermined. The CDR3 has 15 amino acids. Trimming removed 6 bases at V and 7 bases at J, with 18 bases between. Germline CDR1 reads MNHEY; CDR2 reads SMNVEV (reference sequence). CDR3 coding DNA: TGTGCCAGCAGCCTGACGGGGAGGTTCGCTGAAAAACTGTTTTTT. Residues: CASSLTGRFAEKLFF.

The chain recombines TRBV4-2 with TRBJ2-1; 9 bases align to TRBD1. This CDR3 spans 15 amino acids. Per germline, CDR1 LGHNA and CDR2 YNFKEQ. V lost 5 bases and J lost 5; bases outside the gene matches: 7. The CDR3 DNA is TGTGCCAGCAGCTTCCCCCGGGACAGGGACAATGAGCAGTTCTTC. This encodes CASSFPRDRDNEQFF.

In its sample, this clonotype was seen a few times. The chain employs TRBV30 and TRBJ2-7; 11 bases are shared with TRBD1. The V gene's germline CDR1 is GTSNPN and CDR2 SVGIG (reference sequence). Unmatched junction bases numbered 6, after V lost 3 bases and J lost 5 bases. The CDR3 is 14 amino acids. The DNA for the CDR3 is TGTGCCTGGAGAAGGACAGGGGGCCTGGACGAGCAGTACTTC. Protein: CAWRRTGGLDEQYF.

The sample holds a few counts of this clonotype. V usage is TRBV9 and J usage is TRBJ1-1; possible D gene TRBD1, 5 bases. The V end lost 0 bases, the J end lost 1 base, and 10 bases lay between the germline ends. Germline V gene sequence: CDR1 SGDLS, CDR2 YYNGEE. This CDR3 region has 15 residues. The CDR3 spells CASSVALRGNTEAFF. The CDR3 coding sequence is TGTGCCAGCAGCGTAGCTTTGAGGGGGAACACTGAAGCTTTCTTT.

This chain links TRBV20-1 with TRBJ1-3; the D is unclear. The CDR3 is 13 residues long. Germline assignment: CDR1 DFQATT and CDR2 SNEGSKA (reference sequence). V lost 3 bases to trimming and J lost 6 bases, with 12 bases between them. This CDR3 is CSARYLRENTIYF. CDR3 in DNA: TGCAGTGCTAGGTACCTTCGGGAAAACACCATATATTTT.

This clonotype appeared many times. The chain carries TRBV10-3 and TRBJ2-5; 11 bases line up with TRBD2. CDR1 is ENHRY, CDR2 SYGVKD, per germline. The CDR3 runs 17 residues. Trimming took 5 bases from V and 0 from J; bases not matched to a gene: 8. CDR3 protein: CAISPGSSGRYQETQYF. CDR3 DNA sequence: TGTGCCATCAGTCCTGGATCTAGCGGGAGGTACCAAGAGACCCAGTACTTC.

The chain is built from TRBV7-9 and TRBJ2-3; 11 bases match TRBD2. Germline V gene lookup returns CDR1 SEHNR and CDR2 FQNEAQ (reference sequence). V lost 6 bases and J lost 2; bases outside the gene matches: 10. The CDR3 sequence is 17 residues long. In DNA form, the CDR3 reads TGTGCCAGCAGTAACCCCGGGACTAGCGGCGTCACAGATACGCAGTATTTT. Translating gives CASSNPGTSGVTDTQYF.

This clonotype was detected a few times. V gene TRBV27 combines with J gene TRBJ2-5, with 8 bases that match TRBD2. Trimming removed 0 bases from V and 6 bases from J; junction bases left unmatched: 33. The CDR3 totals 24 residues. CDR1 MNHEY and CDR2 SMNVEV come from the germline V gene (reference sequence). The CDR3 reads CASSLSGRINRGYKGTSGFQTQYF. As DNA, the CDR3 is TGTGCCAGCAGTTTATCCGGCAGGATCAACCGGGGCTACAAGGGCACTAGCGGTTTCCAGACCCAGTACTTC.

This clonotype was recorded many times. CDR3 region: CASRFGGREKLFF. DNA of the CDR3: TGTGCCAGCAGATTTGGGGGGCGTGAAAAACTGTTTTTT. This chain joins TRBV12-3 or TRBV12-4 and TRBJ1-4; tentatively, D is TRBD1 (6 bases). The CDR3 extends over 13 amino acids. With 6 bases removed from V and 7 bases from J, the gap between germline ends came to 12 bases.

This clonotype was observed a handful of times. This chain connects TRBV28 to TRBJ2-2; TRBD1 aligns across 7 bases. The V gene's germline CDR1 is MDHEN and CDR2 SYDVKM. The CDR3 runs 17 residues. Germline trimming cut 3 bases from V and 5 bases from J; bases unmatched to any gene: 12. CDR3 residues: CASSFYTGARGTGELFF. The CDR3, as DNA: TGTGCCAGCAGTTTTTACACAGGGGCGAGGGGGACCGGGGAGCTGTTTTTT.

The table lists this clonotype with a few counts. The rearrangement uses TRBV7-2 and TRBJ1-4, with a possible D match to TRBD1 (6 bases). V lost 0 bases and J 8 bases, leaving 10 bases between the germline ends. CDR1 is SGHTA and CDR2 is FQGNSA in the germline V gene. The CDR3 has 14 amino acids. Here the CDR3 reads CASSLAGAWEKLFF. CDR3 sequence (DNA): TGTGCCAGCAGCTTAGCGGGGGCTTGGGAAAAACTGTTTTTT.